The 15 T cell receptor beta chains below all came from one sample that was sequenced in a study of T cells expressing NK-cell markers. TCRdb reprocessed the 5' RACE reads and keeps a single row for each CDR3 protein, giving no DNA. This table lists 150,000 to 170,000 distinct CDR3 sequences. Material for sequencing was blood T cells: a sorted CD56 or NKG2C T cell subset, CD4+ or CD8+ T cells, or bulk PBMC T cells (not recorded which). The source is a woman between 50 and 59 years old in good health.

The chain recombines TRBV7-9 with TRBJ1-4. Per germline, CDR1 SEHNR and CDR2 FQNEAQ (reference sequence). This CDR3 is 12 amino acids long. The CDR3 sequence is CASSFIDEKLFF.

V gene TRBV4-1 combines with J gene TRBJ2-5. There are 13 residues in the CDR3. CDR1 is MGHRA, CDR2 YSYEKL, per germline. The CDR3 loop reads CASSRMYQETQYF.

The genes are TRBV12-3 or TRBV12-4 and TRBJ2-1; absent DNA, TCRdb's TRBD2 call cannot be checked. This CDR3 has 19 residues. The CDR3 loop is CASSLAASGRESSYNEQFF.

The gene calls are TRBV12-3 or TRBV12-4 and TRBJ2-1. The CDR3 sequence is 15 residues long. The CDR3 is CASSLFTSSYNEQFF.

The gene calls are TRBV27 and TRBJ2-5; absent DNA, TCRdb's TRBD2 call cannot be checked. Per the germline V gene, CDR1 is MNHEY and CDR2 is SMNVEV (reference sequence). This CDR3 is 17 amino acids long. CDR3: CASSPSPGLAYQETQYF.

The CDR3 loop reads CASNGQEANYGYTF. The rearrangement uses TRBV6-1 and TRBJ1-2; TCRdb names TRBD1, which stays unverified in the absence of DNA. This CDR3 is 14 amino acids long. Germline loops: CDR1 MNHNS, CDR2 SASEGT.

This CDR3 is CASSSGTDGLTDTQYF. The genes are TRBV5-8 and TRBJ2-3; checking the TCRdb D call of TRBD2 is not possible without DNA. This CDR3 is 16 amino acids long. From germline, CDR1 is SGHTS and CDR2 YDEGEE.

The rearrangement links TRBV5-1 to TRBJ2-1; TCRdb gives TRBD1 as the D gene, but with no DNA this cannot be confirmed. Germline V gene data show CDR1 as SGHRS and CDR2 as YFSETQ. The CDR3 has 13 residues. CDR3 sequence reads: CASVLEGADEQFF.

The J gene is TRBJ2-1, the V gene TRBV19. The CDR3 is 12 amino acids. In germline, CDR1 is LNHDA, CDR2 SQIVND (reference sequence). The CDR3 protein is CASSIVGNEQFF. Variable domain in full (rest from reference TRBV19 and TRBJ2-1): DGGITQSPKYLFRKEGQNVTLSCEQNLNHDAMYWYRQDPGQGLRLIYYSQIVNDFQKGDIAEGYSVSREKKESFPLTVTSAQKNPTAFYLCASSIVGNEQFFGPGTRLTVL.

The rearrangement links TRBV20-1 to TRBJ2-7. CDR3 length equals 13 residues. Germline V CDR1 and CDR2: DFQATT, SNEGSKA (reference sequence). The CDR3 sequence is CSARGVDSYEQYF.

The CDR3 spells CASSQGQGAFLYEQYF. The rearrangement links TRBV14 to TRBJ2-7; the D call of TRBD1 rests on TCRdb alone, since no DNA is present to check it. The CDR3 has 16 residues. Per germline, CDR1 SGHDN and CDR2 FVKESK.

V usage is TRBV9 and J usage is TRBJ2-6; TCRdb proposes TRBD2, but this gene call is untestable without DNA. Germline V gene sequence: CDR1 SGDLS, CDR2 YYNGEE. The CDR3 length is 19 residues. The CDR3 sequence: CASSARYAGDNSGANVLTF.

The chain joins TRBV6-5 to TRBJ2-3; there is no DNA to check the TCRdb D call of TRBD1. The length of the CDR3 is 15 residues. Germline V gene data show CDR1 as MNHEY and CDR2 as SVGAGI. CDR3 amino acids: CASSHQGASTDTQYF.

The genes are TRBV7-9 and TRBJ2-6; with no DNA, the TCRdb D assignment of TRBD2 cannot be verified. The CDR3 runs to 17 residues. The germline CDR1 and CDR2 sequences are SEHNR and FQNEAQ (reference sequence). CDR3: CASSFGGEYSGANVLTF.

This chain links TRBV20-1 with TRBJ2-7; TCRdb reports TRBD1, a call that lacks DNA to check it against. CDR3 length equals 14 residues. CDR1 and CDR2 (germline): DFQATT, SNEGSKA (reference sequence). CDR3 sequence: CSAREGGPSYEQYF.